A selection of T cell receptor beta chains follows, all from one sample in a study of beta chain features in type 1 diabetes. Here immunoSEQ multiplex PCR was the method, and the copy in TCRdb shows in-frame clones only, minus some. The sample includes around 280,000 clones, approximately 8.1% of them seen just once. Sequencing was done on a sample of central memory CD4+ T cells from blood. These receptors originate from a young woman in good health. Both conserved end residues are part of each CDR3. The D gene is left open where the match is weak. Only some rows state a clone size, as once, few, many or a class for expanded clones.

CDR3 DNA: TGTGCCATCAGTGTCGATATGGGACAGCAAGGTTCGAGCAATCAGCCCCAGCATTTT
CDR3 protein: CAISVDMGQQGSSNQPQHF
J gene: TRBJ1-5
D gene: TRBD1
V gene: TRBV10-3
clone size: NA

CDR3 DNA: TGCGCCAGCAGCCGTTTCGGGGACAACTTGGGGACCCAGTACTTC
CDR3 protein: CASSRFGDNLGTQYF
J gene: TRBJ2-5
D gene: NA
V gene: TRBV4-1
clone size: many

CDR3 DNA: TGTGCCAGCAGCTTCTCCGGACACAATGATTCACCCCTCCACTTT
CDR3 protein: CASSFSGHNDSPLHF
J gene: TRBJ1-6
D gene: NA
V gene: TRBV7-9
clone size: few

CDR3 DNA: TGTGCCAGCAGCTTAAGGGAGGGGGGTGCTGGCTACACCTTC
CDR3 protein: CASSLREGGAGYTF
J gene: TRBJ1-2
D gene: NA
V gene: TRBV7-2
clone size: many

CDR3 DNA: TGTGCCAGCAGCTTCGCGGGAGAGGGAGAGACCCAGTACTTC
CDR3 protein: CASSFAGEGETQYF
J gene: TRBJ2-5
D gene: TRBD2
V gene: TRBV7-6
clone size: few

CDR3 DNA: TGTGCCAGCAGCTTTTACAGAAGTAACACCATATATTTT
CDR3 protein: CASSFYRSNTIYF
J gene: TRBJ1-3
D gene: NA
V gene: TRBV7-2
clone size: few

CDR3 DNA: TGTGCCAGCAGCTTGGTACGGGAGGTACAGTTCTTC
CDR3 protein: CASSLVREVQFF
J gene: TRBJ2-1
D gene: TRBD2
V gene: TRBV5-5
clone size: NA

CDR3 DNA: TGTGCCAGCAGCTTCCGGGACAGGGATGGCTACACCTTC
CDR3 protein: CASSFRDRDGYTF
J gene: TRBJ1-2
D gene: TRBD1
V gene: TRBV7-3
clone size: NA

CDR3 DNA: TGCGCCAGCAGCCAACAAGAAGGAAACATTCAGTACTTC
CDR3 protein: CASSQQEGNIQYF
J gene: TRBJ2-4
D gene: NA
V gene: TRBV4-3
clone size: NA

CDR3 DNA: TGTGCCAGCAGCCAAGGTCGTAGCGGGGGGTACAATGAGCAGTTCTTC
CDR3 protein: CASSQGRSGGYNEQFF
J gene: TRBJ2-1
D gene: TRBD2
V gene: TRBV14
clone size: NA

CDR3 DNA: TGTGCCAGCAGCTTAGGAGGGGGATCCGGCAATCAGCCCCAGCATTTT
CDR3 protein: CASSLGGGSGNQPQHF
J gene: TRBJ1-5
D gene: NA
V gene: TRBV7-2
clone size: few

CDR3 DNA: TGTGCCAGCAGCCGGGGATCTGGGGCCAACGTCCTGACTTTC
CDR3 protein: CASSRGSGANVLTF
J gene: TRBJ2-6
D gene: NA
V gene: TRBV7-2
clone size: NA

CDR3 DNA: TGTGCCAGCTCACCGACGGACTCGAGCTCTGGAAACACCATATATTTT
CDR3 protein: CASSPTDSSSGNTIYF
J gene: TRBJ1-3
D gene: NA
V gene: TRBV18
clone size: NA

CDR3 DNA: TGTGCCATCAGTGAAAGGGACAGGGCAATAGGTGACACTGAAGCTTTCTTT
CDR3 protein: CAISERDRAIGDTEAFF
J gene: TRBJ1-1
D gene: TRBD1
V gene: TRBV10-3
clone size: NA

CDR3 DNA: TGTGCCAGCATCCCTAGTGACAGCCCCGAGCAGTACTTC
CDR3 protein: CASIPSDSPEQYF
J gene: TRBJ2-7
D gene: NA
V gene: TRBV6-5
clone size: many

CDR3 DNA: TGTGCCAGCAGCTCCCCAACTAACCTGGCGTACGAGCAGTACTTC
CDR3 protein: CASSSPTNLAYEQYF
J gene: TRBJ2-7
D gene: NA
V gene: TRBV7-9
clone size: few

CDR3 DNA: TGTGCCAGCAGTTACATGAGGGCTTCGCATGAAAAACTGTTTTTT
CDR3 protein: CASSYMRASHEKLFF
J gene: TRBJ1-4
D gene: NA
V gene: TRBV6-5
clone size: many

CDR3 DNA: TGTGCCAGCAGCGGAGGAGGGACAGGGGAGAGGGAGACCCTAACGAGATATGGCTACACCTTC
CDR3 protein: CASSGGGTGERETLTRYGYTF
J gene: TRBJ1-2
D gene: TRBD1
V gene: TRBV9
clone size: few

CDR3 DNA: TGCGCCAGCAGCTTGGAGGCAGGGTCATACAATGAGCAGTTCTTC
CDR3 protein: CASSLEAGSYNEQFF
J gene: TRBJ2-1
D gene: NA
V gene: TRBV5-1
clone size: few

CDR3 DNA: TGTGCCAGCAGCGTAGTGGACAGAACAACAGATACGCAGTATTTT
CDR3 protein: CASSVVDRTTDTQYF
J gene: TRBJ2-3
D gene: NA
V gene: TRBV9
clone size: NA

CDR3 DNA: TGTGCCAGCAGCTTGGGGGGGACCGCCAGCAATGAGCAGTTCTTC
CDR3 protein: CASSLGGTASNEQFF
J gene: TRBJ2-1
D gene: NA
V gene: TRBV5-4
clone size: NA

CDR3 DNA: TGTGCCAGCAGTTCTCCGGGGGACAATTCACCCCTCCACTTT
CDR3 protein: CASSSPGDNSPLHF
J gene: TRBJ1-6
D gene: NA
V gene: TRBV28
clone size: few

CDR3 DNA: TGTGCCAGCAGCTCCGGCGGGGCCAGCTCCTACAATGAGCAGTTCTTC
CDR3 protein: CASSSGGASSYNEQFF
J gene: TRBJ2-1
D gene: NA
V gene: TRBV7-2
clone size: many

CDR3 DNA: TGTGCCAGCAGTTTATTGGCAGGGGGCACACCCTACGAGCAGTACTTC
CDR3 protein: CASSLLAGGTPYEQYF
J gene: TRBJ2-7
D gene: TRBD1
V gene: TRBV27
clone size: NA

CDR3 DNA: TGTGCCCAGGTGCGAGCGGTCTACAATGAGCAGTTCTTC
CDR3 protein: CAQVRAVYNEQFF
J gene: TRBJ2-1
D gene: NA
V gene: TRBV30
clone size: NA

CDR3 DNA: TGTGCCAGCAGCCTCGGGGACCCAGCGGAGACCCAGTACTTC
CDR3 protein: CASSLGDPAETQYF
J gene: TRBJ2-5
D gene: NA
V gene: TRBV28
clone size: NA

CDR3 DNA: TGCGCCAGCAGGGAAGGAGCGGGAGGGGAGGAGACCCAGTACTTC
CDR3 protein: CASREGAGGEETQYF
J gene: TRBJ2-5
D gene: TRBD2
V gene: TRBV5-1
clone size: few

CDR3 DNA: TGCAGCGGTGCGTCCGGGACAGGGGCGGCAGGGGAGCTGTTTTTT
CDR3 protein: CSGASGTGAAGELFF
J gene: TRBJ2-2
D gene: TRBD1
V gene: TRBV29-1
clone size: few

CDR3 DNA: TGTGCCAGCAGCAAAGATTGGCCCCGGGACAGGGGGCAAGAGACCCAGTACTTC
CDR3 protein: CASSKDWPRDRGQETQYF
J gene: TRBJ2-5
D gene: NA
V gene: TRBV21-1
clone size: few

CDR3 DNA: TGTGCCAGCAGTGATCCCTCTCAAGAGACCCAGTACTTC
CDR3 protein: CASSDPSQETQYF
J gene: TRBJ2-5
D gene: NA
V gene: TRBV6-5
clone size: NA

CDR3 DNA: TGTGCCAGCAGCCAAGGAGCCAACGTCCTGACTTTC
CDR3 protein: CASSQGANVLTF
J gene: TRBJ2-6
D gene: NA
V gene: TRBV7-3
clone size: NA

CDR3 DNA: TGTGCCAGCAGCGCAGGACTGGGAGAAACGCATGGCTACACCTTC
CDR3 protein: CASSAGLGETHGYTF
J gene: TRBJ1-2
D gene: NA
V gene: TRBV9
clone size: few

CDR3 DNA: TGTGCCAGCAGCCAGACGACTAGTGCAGATACGCAGTATTTT
CDR3 protein: CASSQTTSADTQYF
J gene: TRBJ2-3
D gene: NA
V gene: TRBV5-4
clone size: NA

CDR3 DNA: TGTGCCACCAACGGACAGGCCAACACTGAAGCTTTCTTT
CDR3 protein: CATNGQANTEAFF
J gene: TRBJ1-1
D gene: TRBD1
V gene: TRBV18
clone size: many

CDR3 DNA: TGTGCCAGCAGTTTACGGACTGGGGAGCCCCAGCATTTT
CDR3 protein: CASSLRTGEPQHF
J gene: TRBJ1-5
D gene: NA
V gene: TRBV7-2
clone size: few

CDR3 DNA: TGTGCCAGCAAGGGGGCCGTCCACGCAGATACGCAGTATTTT
CDR3 protein: CASKGAVHADTQYF
J gene: TRBJ2-3
D gene: TRBD1
V gene: TRBV11-3
clone size: NA

CDR3 DNA: TGTGCCAGCAGCCTGGAGTCATCCCACGAGCAGTACTTC
CDR3 protein: CASSLESSHEQYF
J gene: TRBJ2-7
D gene: NA
V gene: TRBV11-3
clone size: few

CDR3 DNA: TGTGCCAGCTCACCACTCGGGGGTGAAGAGACCCAGTACTTC
CDR3 protein: CASSPLGGEETQYF
J gene: TRBJ2-5
D gene: NA
V gene: TRBV18
clone size: few

CDR3 DNA: TGCAGCGTGCGGCAGGTTAGAGGCGAGCAGTACTTC
CDR3 protein: CSVRQVRGEQYF
J gene: TRBJ2-7
D gene: NA
V gene: TRBV29-1
clone size: few

CDR3 DNA: TGCGCCAGCAGCCAAGTGCGATTACTAGCGGGGGGGAAAGATACGCAGTATTTT
CDR3 protein: CASSQVRLLAGGKDTQYF
J gene: TRBJ2-3
D gene: TRBD2
V gene: TRBV4-1
clone size: NA

CDR3 DNA: TGTGCCAGCAGCTCGGGCCCGTTTAATTCACCCCTCCACTTT
CDR3 protein: CASSSGPFNSPLHF
J gene: TRBJ1-6
D gene: NA
V gene: TRBV9
clone size: few

CDR3 DNA: TGTGCCAGCAGGGATCCGGGACGGAACTATGGCTACACCTTC
CDR3 protein: CASRDPGRNYGYTF
J gene: TRBJ1-2
D gene: NA
V gene: TRBV9
clone size: NA

CDR3 DNA: TGTGCCAGTAGTGATCGGACAGGTTTGTTTCAGCCCCAGCATTTT
CDR3 protein: CASSDRTGLFQPQHF
J gene: TRBJ1-5
D gene: TRBD1
V gene: TRBV19
clone size: few

CDR3 DNA: TGTGCCACCAGCAGGCAGGTACAAGAGACCCAGTACTTC
CDR3 protein: CATSRQVQETQYF
J gene: TRBJ2-5
D gene: NA
V gene: TRBV15
clone size: NA

CDR3 DNA: TGCAGCGTCGGGGCCAATAGCAATCAGCCCCAGCATTTT
CDR3 protein: CSVGANSNQPQHF
J gene: TRBJ1-5
D gene: NA
V gene: TRBV29-1
clone size: few

CDR3 DNA: TGCGCCAGCCGCAGGGGAAGGGACACTGAAGCTTTCTTT
CDR3 protein: CASRRGRDTEAFF
J gene: TRBJ1-1
D gene: NA
V gene: TRBV5-1
clone size: NA

CDR3 DNA: TGTGCCAGCAGCAAAGCCTTCTGCGACCGGCGGGAGACCCAGTACTTC
CDR3 protein: CASSKAFCDRRETQYF
J gene: TRBJ2-5
D gene: NA
V gene: TRBV21-1
clone size: few

CDR3 DNA: TGCGCCAGCAGCCAAATCCCTCGGGTGGGGGGCTACACCTTC
CDR3 protein: CASSQIPRVGGYTF
J gene: TRBJ1-2
D gene: NA
V gene: TRBV4-3
clone size: NA

CDR3 DNA: TGTGCCTGGGGTGGGGCTAGCGGACTCACAGATACGCAGTATTTT
CDR3 protein: CAWGGASGLTDTQYF
J gene: TRBJ2-3
D gene: TRBD2
V gene: TRBV30
clone size: few